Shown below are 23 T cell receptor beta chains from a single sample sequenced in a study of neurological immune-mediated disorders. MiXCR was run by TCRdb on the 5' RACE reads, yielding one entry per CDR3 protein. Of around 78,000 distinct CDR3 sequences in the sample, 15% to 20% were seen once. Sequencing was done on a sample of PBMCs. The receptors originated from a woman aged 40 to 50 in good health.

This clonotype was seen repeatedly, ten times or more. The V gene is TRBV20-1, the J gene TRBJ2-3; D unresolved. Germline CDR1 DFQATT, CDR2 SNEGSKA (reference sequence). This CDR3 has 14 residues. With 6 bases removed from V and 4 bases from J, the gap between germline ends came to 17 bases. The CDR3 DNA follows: TGCAGTGCGGCCTCAACCAGTATAGCAGATACGCAGTATTTT. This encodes CSAASTSIADTQYF.

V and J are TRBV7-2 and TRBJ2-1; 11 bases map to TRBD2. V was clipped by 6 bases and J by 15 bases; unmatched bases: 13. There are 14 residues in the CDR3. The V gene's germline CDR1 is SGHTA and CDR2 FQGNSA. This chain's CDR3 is CASSLAIAGGPSFF. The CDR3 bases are TGTGCCAGCAGTCTGGCTATAGCGGGGGGGCCCTCGTTCTTC.

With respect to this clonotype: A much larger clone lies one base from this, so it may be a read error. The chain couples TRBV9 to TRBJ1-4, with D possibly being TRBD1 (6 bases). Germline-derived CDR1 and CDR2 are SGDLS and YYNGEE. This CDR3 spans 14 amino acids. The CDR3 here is CDSSKGGGNEKLFF. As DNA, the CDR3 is TGTGACAGCAGCAAAGGGGGGGGGAATGAAAAACTGTTTTTT.

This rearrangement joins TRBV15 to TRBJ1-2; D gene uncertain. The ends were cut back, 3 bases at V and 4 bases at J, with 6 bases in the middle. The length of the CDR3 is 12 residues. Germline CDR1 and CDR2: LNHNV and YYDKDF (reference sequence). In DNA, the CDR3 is TGTGCCACCAGCAGGGGGTCCTATGGCTACACCTTC. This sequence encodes CATSRGSYGYTF.

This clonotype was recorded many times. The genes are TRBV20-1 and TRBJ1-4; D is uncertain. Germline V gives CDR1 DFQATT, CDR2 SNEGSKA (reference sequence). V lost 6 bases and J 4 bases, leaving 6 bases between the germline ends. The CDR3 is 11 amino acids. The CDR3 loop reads CSAFNNEKLFF. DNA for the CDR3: TGCAGTGCGTTTAATAATGAAAAACTGTTTTTT.

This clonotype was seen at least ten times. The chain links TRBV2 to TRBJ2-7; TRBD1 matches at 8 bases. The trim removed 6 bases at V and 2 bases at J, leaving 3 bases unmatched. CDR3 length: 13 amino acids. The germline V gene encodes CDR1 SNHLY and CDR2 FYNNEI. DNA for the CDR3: TGTGCCAGCAGACGGACAGGGACCTACGAGCAGTACGTC. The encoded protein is CASRRTGTYEQYV.

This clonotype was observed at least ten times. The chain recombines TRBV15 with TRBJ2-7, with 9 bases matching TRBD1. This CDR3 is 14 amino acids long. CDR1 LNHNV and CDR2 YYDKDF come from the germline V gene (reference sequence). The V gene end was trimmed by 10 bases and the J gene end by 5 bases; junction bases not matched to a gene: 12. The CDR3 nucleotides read TGTGCCATCCTATGCGGGACAGGGTACGACGAGCAGTACGTC. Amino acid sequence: CAILCGTGYDEQYV.

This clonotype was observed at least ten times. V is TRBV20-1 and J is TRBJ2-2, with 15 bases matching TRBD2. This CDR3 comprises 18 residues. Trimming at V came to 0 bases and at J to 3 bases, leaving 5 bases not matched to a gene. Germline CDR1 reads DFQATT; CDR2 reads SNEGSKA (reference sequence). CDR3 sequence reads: CSARDRGLAGGHTGELFF. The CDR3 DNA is TGCAGTGCTAGAGATAGAGGACTAGCGGGGGGGCACACCGGGGAGCTGTTTTTT.

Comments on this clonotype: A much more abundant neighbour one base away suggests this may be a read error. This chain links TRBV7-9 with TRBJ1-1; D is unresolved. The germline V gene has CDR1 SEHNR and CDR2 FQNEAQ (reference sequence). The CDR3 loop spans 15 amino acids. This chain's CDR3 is CASSLLGGMNTDAFF. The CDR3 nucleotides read TGTGCCAGCAGCTTACTCGGTGGGATGAACACTGACGCTTTCTTT.

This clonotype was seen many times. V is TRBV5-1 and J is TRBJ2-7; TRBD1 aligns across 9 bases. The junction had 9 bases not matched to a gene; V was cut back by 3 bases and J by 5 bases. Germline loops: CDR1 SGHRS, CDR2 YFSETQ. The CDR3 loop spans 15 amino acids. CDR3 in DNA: TGCGCCAGCAGCTCACGGACAGGGGACGTCAACGAGCAGTACTTC. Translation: CASSSRTGDVNEQYF.

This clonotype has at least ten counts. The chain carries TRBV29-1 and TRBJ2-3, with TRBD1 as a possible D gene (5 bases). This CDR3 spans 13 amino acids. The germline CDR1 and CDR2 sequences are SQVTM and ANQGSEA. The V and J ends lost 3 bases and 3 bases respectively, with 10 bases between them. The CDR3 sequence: CSVEAGQTDTQYF. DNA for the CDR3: TGCAGCGTTGAGGCAGGGCAGACAGATACGCAGTATTTT.

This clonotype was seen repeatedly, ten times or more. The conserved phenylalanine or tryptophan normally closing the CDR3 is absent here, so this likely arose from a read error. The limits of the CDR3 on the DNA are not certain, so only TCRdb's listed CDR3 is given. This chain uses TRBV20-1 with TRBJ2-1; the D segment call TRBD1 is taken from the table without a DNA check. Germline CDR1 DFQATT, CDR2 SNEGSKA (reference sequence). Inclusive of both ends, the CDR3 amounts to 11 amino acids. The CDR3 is CSARAFLGGIV.

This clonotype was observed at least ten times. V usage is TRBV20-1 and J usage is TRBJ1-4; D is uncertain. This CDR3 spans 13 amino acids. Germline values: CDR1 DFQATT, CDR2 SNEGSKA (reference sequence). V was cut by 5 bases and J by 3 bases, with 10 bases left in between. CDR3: CSALTQPNEKLFF. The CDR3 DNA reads TGCAGTGCTTTGACACAGCCTAATGAAAAACTGTTTTTT.

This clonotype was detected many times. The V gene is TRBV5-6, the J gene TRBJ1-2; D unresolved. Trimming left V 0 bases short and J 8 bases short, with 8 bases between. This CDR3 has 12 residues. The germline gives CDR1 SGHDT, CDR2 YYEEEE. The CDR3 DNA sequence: TGTGCCAGCAGCTTGGGTACACCCGGCTACACCTTC. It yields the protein CASSLGTPGYTF. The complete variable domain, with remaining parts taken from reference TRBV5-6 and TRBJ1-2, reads DAGVTQSPTHLIKTRGQQVTLRCSPKSGHDTVSWYQQALGQGPQFIFQYYEEEERQRGNFPDRFSGHQFPNYSSELNVNALLLGDSALYLCASSLGTPGYTFGSGTRLTVV.

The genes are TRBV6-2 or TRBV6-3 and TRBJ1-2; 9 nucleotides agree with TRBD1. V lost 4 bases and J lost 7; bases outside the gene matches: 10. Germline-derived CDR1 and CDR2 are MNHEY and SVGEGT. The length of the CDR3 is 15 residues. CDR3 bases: TGTGCCAGCAGTTCCCACTGGGGGACAGGGTCTGGCTACACCTTC. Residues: CASSSHWGTGSGYTF.

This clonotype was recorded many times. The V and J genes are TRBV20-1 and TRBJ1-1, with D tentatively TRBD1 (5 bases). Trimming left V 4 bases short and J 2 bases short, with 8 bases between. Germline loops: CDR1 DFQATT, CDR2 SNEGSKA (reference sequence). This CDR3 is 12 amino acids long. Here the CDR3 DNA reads TGCAGTGCTACTAGGGGTAACACTGAAGCTTTCTTT. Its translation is CSATRGNTEAFF.

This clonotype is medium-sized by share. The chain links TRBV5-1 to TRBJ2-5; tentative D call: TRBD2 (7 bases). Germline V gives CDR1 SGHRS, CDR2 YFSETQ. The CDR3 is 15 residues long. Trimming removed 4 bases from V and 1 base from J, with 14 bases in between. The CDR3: CASSLTGGPQETQYF. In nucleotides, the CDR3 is TGCGCCAGCAGCCTGACGGGGGGCCCCCAAGAGACCCAGTACTTC.

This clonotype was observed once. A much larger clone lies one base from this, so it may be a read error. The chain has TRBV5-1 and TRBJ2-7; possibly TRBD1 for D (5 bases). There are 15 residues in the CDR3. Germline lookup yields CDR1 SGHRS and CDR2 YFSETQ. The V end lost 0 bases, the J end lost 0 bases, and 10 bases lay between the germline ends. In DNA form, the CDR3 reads TGCGCCAGCAGCTTGGGTAACAGGTACTCCTACGAGCAGTACGTC. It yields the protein CASSLGNRYSYEQYV.

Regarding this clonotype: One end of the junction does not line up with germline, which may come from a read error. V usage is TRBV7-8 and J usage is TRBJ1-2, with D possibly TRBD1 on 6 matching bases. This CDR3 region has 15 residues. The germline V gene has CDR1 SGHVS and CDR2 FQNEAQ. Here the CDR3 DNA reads TGTGCTAGCAGCTTATTGGTGCAGGGGCACTATGGCTTCACCTTC. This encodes CASSLLVQGHYGFTF.

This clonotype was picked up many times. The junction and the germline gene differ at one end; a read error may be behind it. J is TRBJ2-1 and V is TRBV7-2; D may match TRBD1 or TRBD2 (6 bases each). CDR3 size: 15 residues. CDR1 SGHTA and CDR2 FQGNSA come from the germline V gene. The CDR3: CASSLEGDSDNEQFF. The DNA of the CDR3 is TGTGCCAGCAGCTTAGAGGGGGACTCCGACAATGAGCAGTTCTTC.

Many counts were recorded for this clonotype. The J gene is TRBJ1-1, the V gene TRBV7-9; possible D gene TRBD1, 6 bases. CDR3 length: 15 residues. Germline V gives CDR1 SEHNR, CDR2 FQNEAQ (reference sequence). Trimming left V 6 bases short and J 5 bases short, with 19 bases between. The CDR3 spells CASRPTRGERTEAFF. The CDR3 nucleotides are TGTGCCAGCAGACCCACGAGGGGGGAGCGGACTGAAGCTTTCTTT.

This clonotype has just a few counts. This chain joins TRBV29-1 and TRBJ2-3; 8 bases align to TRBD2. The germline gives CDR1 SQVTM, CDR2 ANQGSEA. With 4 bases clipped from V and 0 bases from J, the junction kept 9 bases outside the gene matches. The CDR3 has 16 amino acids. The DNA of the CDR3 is TGCAGCGTTGTAGGAGCGGGGGCTCCTAGCACAGATACGCAGTATTTT. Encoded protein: CSVVGAGAPSTDTQYF.

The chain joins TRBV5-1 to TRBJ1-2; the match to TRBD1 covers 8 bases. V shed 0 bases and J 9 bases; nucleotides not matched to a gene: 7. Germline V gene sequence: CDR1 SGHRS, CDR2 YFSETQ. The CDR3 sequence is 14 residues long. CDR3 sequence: CASSLGTGIRSYTF. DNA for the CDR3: TGCGCCAGCAGCTTGGGGACAGGGATTAGGAGCTACACCTTC.